The clone carrying this T cell receptor beta chain has at least ten counts. Its antigen is unknown. This entry comes from a study of human T cells and chemical hapten exposure. Germline CDR1 SQVTM, CDR2 ANQGSEA. The V gene lost 4 bases and the J gene lost 8 bases, with 17 bases spanning the gap. This CDR3 has 14 residues. Time point defined: patch test 1, 2 weeks after DPC sensitization. Treatment: therapeutic diphenylcyclopropenone sensitization with weekly scalp DPC. Study-level results: Alopecia affected the donors, so their immune response may differ from healthy people's.

TCRdb reprocessed the RACE reads via MiXCR and lists one record per CDR3 protein. Among over 12,000 distinct CDR3 sequences listed, over 15% were seen once. This chain uses TRBV29-1 with TRBJ2-2; possible D gene TRBD2, 5 bases. Sequencing used whole blood, obtained in connection with sensitization to the hapten diphenylcyclopropenone (DPC). This clonotype was sampled from a woman aged 30 to 39 with alopecia areata. Some clones in this sample may be carry-over from other donors' samples. Here the CDR3 DNA reads TGCAGCGTTGCCCACGTTGGGAGACTTGGGGAGCTGTTTTTT. Its protein is CSVAHVGRLGELFF.